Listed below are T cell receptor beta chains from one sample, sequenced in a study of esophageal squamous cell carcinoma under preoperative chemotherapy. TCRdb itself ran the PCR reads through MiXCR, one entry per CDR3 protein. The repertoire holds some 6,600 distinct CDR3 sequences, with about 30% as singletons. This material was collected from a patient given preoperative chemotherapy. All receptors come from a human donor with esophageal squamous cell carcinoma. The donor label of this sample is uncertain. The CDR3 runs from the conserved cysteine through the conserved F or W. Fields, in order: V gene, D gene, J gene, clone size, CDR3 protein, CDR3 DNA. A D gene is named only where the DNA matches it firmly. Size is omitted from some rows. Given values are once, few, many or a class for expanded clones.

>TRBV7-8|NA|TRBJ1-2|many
CASSFGRSYGYTF
TGTGCCAGCAGCTTTGGACGTTCCTATGGCTACACCTTC
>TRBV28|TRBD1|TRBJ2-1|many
CASRPGGSYNEQFF
TGTGCCAGCCGCCCAGGGGGCTCCTACAATGAGCAGTTCTTC
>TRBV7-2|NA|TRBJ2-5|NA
CASRCVGGAGNSRAGHF
TGTGCCAGCAGGTGCGTGGGGGGGGCGGGGAATTCAAGAGCGGGGCACTTC
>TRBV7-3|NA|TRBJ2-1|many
CASSSRDDNEQFF
TGTGCCAGCAGCTCCCGGGACGACAATGAGCAGTTCTTC
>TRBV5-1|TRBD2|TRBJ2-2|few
CASSSLAGGPVGELFF
TGCGCCAGCAGCTCCTTAGCGGGAGGGCCTGTCGGGGAGCTGTTTTTT
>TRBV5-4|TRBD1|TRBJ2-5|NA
CASSDSRGETQYF
TGTGCCAGCAGCGATTCCAGGGGGGAGACCCAGTACTTC
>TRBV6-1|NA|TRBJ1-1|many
CASSEVRTVNTEAFF
TGTGCCAGCAGTGAAGTCCGGACAGTGAACACTGAAGCTTTCTTT
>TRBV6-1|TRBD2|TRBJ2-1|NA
CASSKSGRGYNEQFF
TGTGCCAGCAGTAAGAGCGGGAGGGGCTACAATGAGCAGTTCTTC
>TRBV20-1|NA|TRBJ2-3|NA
CSASWGLADTQYF
TGCAGTGCTAGCTGGGGATTAGCGGATACGCAGTATTTT
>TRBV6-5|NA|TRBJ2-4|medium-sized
CASSSPTLGDGAKNIQYF
TGTGCCAGCAGTTCCCCGACCTTGGGGGACGGCGCCAAAAACATTCAGTACTTC
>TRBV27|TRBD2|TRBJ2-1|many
CASSPPGLFEQFF
TGTGCCAGCAGTCCCCCGGGACTATTTGAGCAGTTCTTC
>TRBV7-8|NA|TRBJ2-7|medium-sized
CASTLYNEQYF
TGTGCCAGCACACTTTACAATGAGCAGTACTTC
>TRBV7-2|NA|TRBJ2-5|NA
CASSLVGGQETQYF
TGTGCCAGCAGCTTAGTGGGGGGTCAGGAGACCCAGTACTTC
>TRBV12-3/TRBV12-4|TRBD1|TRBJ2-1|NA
CASSATRGQGVTQFF
TGTGCCAGCAGTGCGACCCGCGGACAGGGGGTAACCCAGTTCTTC
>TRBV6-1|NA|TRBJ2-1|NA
CASSESRPGPYEQFF
TGTGCCAGCAGTGAATCGAGGCCGGGGCCCTACGAGCAGTTCTTC
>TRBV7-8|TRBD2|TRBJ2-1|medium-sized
CASSSRLAGSQLNEQFF
TGTGCCAGCAGCTCAAGACTAGCGGGAAGTCAACTCAATGAGCAGTTCTTC
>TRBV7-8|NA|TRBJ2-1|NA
CASSPLLDDEQFF
TGTGCCAGCAGCCCTTTACTCGACGATGAGCAGTTCTTC
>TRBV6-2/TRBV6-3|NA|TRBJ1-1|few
CASSYSNDVMWNTEAFF
TGTGCCAGCAGTTACTCGAATGATGTAATGTGGAACACTGAAGCTTTCTTT
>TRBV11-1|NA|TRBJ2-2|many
CASSFDRELFF
TGTGCCAGCAGCTTTGACAGGGAGCTGTTTTTT
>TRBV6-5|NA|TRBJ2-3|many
CASSPLYTDTQYF
TGTGCCAGCAGTCCTCTATACACAGATACGCAGTATTTT
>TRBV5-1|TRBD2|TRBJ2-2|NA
CASSPLAGGPSGELFF
TGCGCCAGCAGCCCCCTAGCGGGAGGGCCGAGCGGGGAGCTGTTTTTT
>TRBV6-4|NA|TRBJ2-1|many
CASSVGPGGYNEQFF
TGTGCCAGCAGTGTAGGGCCCGGAGGCTACAATGAGCAGTTCTTC
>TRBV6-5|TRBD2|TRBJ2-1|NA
CASRLTASGSYNEEFF
TGTGCCAGCAGGTTAACCGCGAGCGGGAGTTACAATGAGGAGTTCTTC
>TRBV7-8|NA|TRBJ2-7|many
CASSLASNRYEQYF
TGTGCCAGCAGCTTAGCGTCCAATAGGTACGAGCAGTACTTC
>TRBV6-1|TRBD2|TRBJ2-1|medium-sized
CASSPTSVPGNEQFF
TGTGCCAGCAGTCCTACTAGCGTCCCGGGGAATGAGCAGTTCTTC
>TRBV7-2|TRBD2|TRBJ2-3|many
CASSLRSGRAGDTQYF
TGTGCCAGCAGCTTGCGGAGCGGGAGGGCGGGGGATACGCAGTATTTT
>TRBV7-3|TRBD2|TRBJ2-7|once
CQQPPPTSGGAAKPLYEQYF
TGCCAGCAGCCTCCCCCAACTAGCGGGGGGGCCGCGAAGCCCCTCTACGAGCAGTACTTC
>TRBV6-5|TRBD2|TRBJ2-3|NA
CASSYRLTSGRKTTQGF
TGTGCCAGCAGTTACAGGCTGACTAGCGGCCGCAAGACTACGCAGGGTTTT
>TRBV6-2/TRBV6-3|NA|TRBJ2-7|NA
CASSYSPGAKNEQYF
TGTGCCAGCAGTTACTCGCCAGGGGCAAAGAACGAGCAGTACTTC
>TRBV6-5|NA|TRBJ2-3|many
CASSYSRRVPTDTQYF
TGTGCCAGCAGTTACTCGAGGAGGGTCCCCACAGATACGCAGTATTTT
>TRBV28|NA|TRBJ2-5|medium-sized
CASSPSLGQGSRGEETQYF
TGTGCCAGCAGTCCGTCACTCGGACAGGGCTCCCGGGGGGAAGAGACCCAGTACTTC
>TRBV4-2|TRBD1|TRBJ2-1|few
CASSQDTGGEQFF
TGTGCCAGCAGCCAAGACACAGGGGGTGAGCAGTTCTTC
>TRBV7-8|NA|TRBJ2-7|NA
CASSLAPIGASVDEQYF
TGTGCCAGCAGCTTAGCTCCTATCGGGGCGAGCGTCGACGAGCAGTACTTC